This T cell receptor beta chain was obtained from a study of blood T cell repertoires in COVID-19. About the study: The United States, Italy and Spain provided the acute and convalescent COVID-19 samples.

The ends lost 3 bases at V and 2 bases at J; junction bases unmatched: 5. Germline V gene data show CDR1 as LNHDA and CDR2 as SQIVND (reference sequence). This CDR3 contains 15 residues. The authors' processing: Counts of nucleated cells, estimated from reference gene primer amplification, were obtained. Profiled with immunoSEQ multiplex PCR; TCRdb holds only in-frame clones, not every one. V and J calls and clone size come straight from that table; D and trimming were deduced from the DNA. The data contain roughly 420,000 clones, approximately 88% of them seen just once; the ten biggest clones take up approximately 0.96%. Enrolled through a virtual design, the participants were between roughly 18 and 100 years of age and came from about two dozen US areas. Cohorts were assigned according to the clinical history that participants reported.

V usage is TRBV19 and J usage is TRBJ2-3; 7 nucleotides agree with TRBD2. Input material: PBMCs or T cells enriched from blood (not recorded which). The source is a young woman with acute COVID-19. CDR3 DNA: TGTGCCAGTAGTATTGGTGGGACTACCACAGATACGCAGTATTTT. Translation: CASSIGGTTTDTQYF.